This TCR beta chain was observed in a study of shared clonotypes between healthy human individuals. Study conclusions and caveats: Sharing across four donors was highest in naive CD4 (roughly 5%) and lowest in memory CD8 (roughly 0.4%).

A word on this clone: The antigen is unknown.

This CDR3 region has 15 residues. In germline, CDR1 is KGHSH, CDR2 LQKENI. The germline V and J ends were trimmed by 4 bases and 1 base, with 14 bases remaining between them. Sequencing used immunoSEQ multiplex PCR; TCRdb keeps in-frame clones, though not all of them. The data show over a million clones, approximately 96% seen once. This clonotype originated in a man aged 25-40 years in good health. The genes are TRBV18 and TRBJ2-7, with D hard to call. Sequencing was carried out using naive CD4+ T cells sorted from blood. Described subset: CD45RA+ positively selected. CDR3 nucleotides: TGTGCCAGCTCACGGGGTATTGCCCCGTCCTACGAGCAGTACTTC. This sequence encodes CASSRGIAPSYEQYF.